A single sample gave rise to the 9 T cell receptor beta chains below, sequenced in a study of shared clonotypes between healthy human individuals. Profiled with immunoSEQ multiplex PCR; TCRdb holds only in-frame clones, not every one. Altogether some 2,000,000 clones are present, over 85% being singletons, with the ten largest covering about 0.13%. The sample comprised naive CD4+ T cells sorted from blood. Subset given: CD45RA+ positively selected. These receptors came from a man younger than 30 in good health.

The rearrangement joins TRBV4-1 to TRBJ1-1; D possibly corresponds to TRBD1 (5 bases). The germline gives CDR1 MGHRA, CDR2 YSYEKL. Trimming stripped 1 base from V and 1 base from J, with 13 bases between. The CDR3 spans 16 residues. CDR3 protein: CASSQAGQGGNTEAFF. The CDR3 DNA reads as TGCGCCAGCAGCCAAGCGGGCCAGGGAGGGAACACTGAAGCTTTCTTT.

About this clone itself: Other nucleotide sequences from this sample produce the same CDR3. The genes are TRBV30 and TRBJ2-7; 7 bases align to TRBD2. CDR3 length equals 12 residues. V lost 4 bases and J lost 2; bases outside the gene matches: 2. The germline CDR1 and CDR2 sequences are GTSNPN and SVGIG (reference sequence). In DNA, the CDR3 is TGTGCCTGGACTAGCGGACCCTACGAGCAGTACTTC. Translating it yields CAWTSGPYEQYF.

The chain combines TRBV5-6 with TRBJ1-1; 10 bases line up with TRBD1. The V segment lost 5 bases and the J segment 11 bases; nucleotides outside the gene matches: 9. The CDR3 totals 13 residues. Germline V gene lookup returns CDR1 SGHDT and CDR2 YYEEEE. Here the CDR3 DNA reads TGTGCCAGCAGAAAGACAGGGGGCAGGTCGGCTTTCTTT. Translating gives CASRKTGGRSAFF.

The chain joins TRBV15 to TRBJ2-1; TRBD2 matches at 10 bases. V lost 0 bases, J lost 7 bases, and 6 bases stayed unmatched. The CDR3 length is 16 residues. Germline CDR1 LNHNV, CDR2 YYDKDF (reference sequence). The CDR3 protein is CATSRDLLAGVNEQFF. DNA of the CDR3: TGTGCCACCAGCAGAGATCTGCTAGCGGGAGTGAATGAGCAGTTCTTC. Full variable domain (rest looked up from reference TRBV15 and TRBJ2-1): DAMVIQNPRYQVTQFGKPVTLSCSQTLNHNVMYWYQQKSSQAPKLLFHYYDKDFNNEADTPDNFQSRRPNTSFCFLDIRSPGLGDTAMYLCATSRDLLAGVNEQFFGPGTRLTVL.

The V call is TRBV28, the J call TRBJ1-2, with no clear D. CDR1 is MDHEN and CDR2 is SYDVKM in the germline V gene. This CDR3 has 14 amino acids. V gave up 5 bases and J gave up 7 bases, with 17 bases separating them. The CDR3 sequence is CASSGLPGIGGYTF. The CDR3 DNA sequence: TGTGCCAGCAGTGGCCTACCGGGCATAGGTGGCTACACCTTC.

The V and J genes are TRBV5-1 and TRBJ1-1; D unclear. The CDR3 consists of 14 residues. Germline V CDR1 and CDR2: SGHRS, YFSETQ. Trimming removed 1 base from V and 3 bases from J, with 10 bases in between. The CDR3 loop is CASSLIPPDTEAFF. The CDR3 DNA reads TGCGCCAGCAGCTTGATCCCCCCTGACACTGAAGCTTTCTTT.

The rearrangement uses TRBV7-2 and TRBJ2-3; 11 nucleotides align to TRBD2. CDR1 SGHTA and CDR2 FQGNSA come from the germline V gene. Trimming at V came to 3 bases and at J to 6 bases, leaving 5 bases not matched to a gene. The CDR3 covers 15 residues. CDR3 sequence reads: CASSLTSGVRDTQYF. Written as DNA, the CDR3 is TGTGCCAGCAGCTTGACTAGCGGGGTCAGGGATACGCAGTATTTT.

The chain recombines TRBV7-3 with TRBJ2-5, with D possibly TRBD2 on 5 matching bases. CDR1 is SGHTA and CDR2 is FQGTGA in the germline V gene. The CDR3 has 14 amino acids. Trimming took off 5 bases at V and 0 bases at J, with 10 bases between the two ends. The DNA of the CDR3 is TGTGCCAGCAGCGTGGACTCCTACCAAGAGACCCAGTACTTC. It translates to CASSVDSYQETQYF.

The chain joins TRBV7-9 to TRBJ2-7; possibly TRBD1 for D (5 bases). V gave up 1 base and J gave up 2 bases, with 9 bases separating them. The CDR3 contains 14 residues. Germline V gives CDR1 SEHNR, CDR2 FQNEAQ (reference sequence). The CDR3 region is CASSLEVTAYEQYF. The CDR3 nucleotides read TGTGCCAGCAGCTTAGAAGTGACAGCCTACGAGCAGTACTTC.